These 8 T cell receptor beta chains originate from one sample sequenced in a study of blood T cell repertoires in COVID-19 (TCRdb year 2020). The library was produced with the immunoSEQ multiplex PCR assay. The table was pulled from immuneACCESS by TCRdb, which kept in-frame rearrangements only. Such tables lose some clones; where checked, under half of the loss comes from unresolved V genes, and the rest has no known cause. This sample comprises about 130,000 clones, roughly 77% of them detected only once. The ten biggest clones cover roughly 5.1% of the sample. The specimen was peripheral blood. All receptors derive from a woman between 65 and 79 years old with COVID-19, enrolled during active disease.

This chain connects TRBV6-5 to TRBJ1-2, with 9 bases that match TRBD1. This CDR3 region has 14 residues. Unmatched junction bases numbered 7, after V lost 6 bases and J lost 5 bases. The germline CDR1 and CDR2 sequences are MNHEY and SVGAGI. CDR3 residues: CASSKTGGAYGYTF. The CDR3 DNA sequence: TGTGCCAGCAGCAAAACAGGGGGCGCGTATGGCTACACCTTC.

The chain uses TRBV2 and TRBJ1-2; possibly TRBD1 for D (6 bases). In germline, CDR1 is SNHLY, CDR2 FYNNEI. CDR3 length: 17 residues. Trimming left V 7 bases short and J 4 bases short, with 25 bases between. The CDR3 loop reads CASTRRGGELLPYGYTF. DNA for the CDR3: TGTGCCAGCACTCGGAGGGGGGGCGAACTATTACCCTATGGCTACACCTTC.

The genes are TRBV19 and TRBJ2-1, with 10 bases that match TRBD2. The germline gives CDR1 LNHDA, CDR2 SQIVND (reference sequence). Trimming took 3 bases from V and 3 from J; bases not matched to a gene: 5. The CDR3 spans 16 residues. DNA for the CDR3: TGTGCCAGTAGTATCATAGCGGGGGGAGGCTACAATGAGCAGTTCTTC. Protein: CASSIIAGGGYNEQFF. The variable domain in full, with the rest retrieved from reference TRBV19 and TRBJ2-1, is DGGITQSPKYLFRKEGQNVTLSCEQNLNHDAMYWYRQDPGQGLRLIYYSQIVNDFQKGDIAEGYSVSREKKESFPLTVTSAQKNPTAFYLCASSIIAGGGYNEQFFGPGTRLTVL.

The chain recombines TRBV14 with TRBJ1-1; maybe TRBD1 (5 bases). Trimming removed 0 bases from V and 5 bases from J, with 13 bases in between. CDR1 is SGHDN, CDR2 FVKESK, per germline. The CDR3 spans 15 residues. CDR3 residues: CASSQDLGTWTEAFF. In DNA form, the CDR3 reads TGTGCCAGCAGCCAAGATCTTGGGACTTGGACTGAAGCTTTCTTT.

The gene calls are TRBV10-1 and TRBJ2-7; 7 positions agree with TRBD2. Germline V lookup: CDR1 WNHNN, CDR2 SYGVQD (reference sequence). CDR3 length: 11 amino acids. Germline trimming cut 9 bases from V and 3 bases from J; bases unmatched to any gene: 2. The CDR3: CARWGGYEQYF. The DNA for the CDR3 is TGCGCCAGGTGGGGGGGCTACGAGCAGTACTTC.

V gene TRBV19 combines with J gene TRBJ1-4, with D possibly matching TRBD1 (6 bases). This CDR3 has 15 amino acids. The V end was cut by 3 bases, the J end by 7 bases, with 15 bases between. Germline V gene lookup returns CDR1 LNHDA and CDR2 SQIVND (reference sequence). CDR3 sequence reads: CASSITDSPSEKLFF. In nucleotides, the CDR3 is TGTGCCAGTAGTATCACGGACAGCCCTTCTGAAAAACTGTTTTTT.

The chain employs TRBV4-1 and TRBJ1-5; a possible D gene is TRBD1 (5 bases). Per germline, CDR1 MGHRA and CDR2 YSYEKL. CDR3 size: 15 residues. With 2 bases removed from V and 3 bases from J, the gap between germline ends came to 11 bases. The CDR3 loop is CASSQQGAFNQPQHF. The CDR3, as DNA: TGCGCCAGCAGCCAACAAGGGGCCTTCAATCAGCCCCAGCATTTT.

A remark on this clone: One junction end does not reproduce the germline sequence, and a read error may be involved. This sample also contains other DNA sequences that code for the same CDR3. The V and J genes are TRBV19 and TRBJ1-2; D not resolved. Germline V gene sequence: CDR1 LNHDA, CDR2 SQIVND (reference sequence). The CDR3 runs to 12 residues. The CDR3 is CASKEGYYGYTF. In DNA form, the CDR3 reads TGTGCCAGTAAGGAGGGCTACTATGGCTACACTTTC.